Described below is a single TCR beta chain sequence and its context. The clone's antigen remains unknown. Within one base of it there is no much larger clone, and no base qualities were kept. The sample belongs to a study of cytomegalovirus exposure and HLA in healthy donors (dated by TCRdb to the late 2010s). In terms of the full investigation: The 500 to 700 repertoires of the first cohort and the 95 to 150 validation repertoires were produced on the same platform, according to a later analysis. The study aimed to test whether cataloging public T cell receptors could reveal signatures of past pathogen exposure. In addition to the first cohort of around 670 subjects, a separate validation cohort of approximately 130 different subjects was used. The study combined high-throughput TCR immunosequencing, statistical association of individual TCRs with disease status, and machine learning to predict cytomegalovirus infection status. General conclusions and limits of the study: Cytomegalovirus status was reported to be diagnosed by the classifier with high specificity and sensitivity in both the original and validation cohorts. In vitro tests confirmed that a few of the cytomegalovirus-associated TCR beta chains recognize cytomegalovirus antigens. The authors suggested that the approach could potentially be generalized to other disease states and immunological phenotypes. A later analysis found that TCRs clustered in the first cohort also tended to co-occur in the roughly 120 validation repertoires, with more than 90% of cluster scores above 0. Most TCR sequences were observed very rarely across donors, whereas some public TCRs were present in many individuals. The validation cohort had no HLA typing available for a later analysis, so co-occurrence within that cohort was assessed over all 110 or so repertoires. A total of 164 TCR beta chains were listed by the study as associated with cytomegalovirus.

The V and J ends are trimmed by 5 bases and 8 bases, leaving 27 bases between them. As encoded in the germline V gene (reference sequence), CDR1 is SEHNR while CDR2 is FQNEAQ. The CDR3 spans 17 residues, from the cysteine through the phenylalanine. Only the CDR3 region is kept as DNA, spanning 51 bases read in frame from base 1. The donors were included in the validation cohort of roughly 120 subjects, a group kept apart from the roughly 690-subject first cohort. Libraries were constructed by the immunoSEQ multiplex PCR assay. The paper's processing steps were these. A statistical classification framework was developed to diagnose cytomegalovirus status using the catalog of TCR beta chain sequences. Entries here come from immuneACCESS through TCRdb and include only in-frame sequences with V and J called. Some clones fail to appear in such tables; in the studies checked, an unresolved V gene covers under half of the shortfall, and the cause of the remainder is unknown. The V and J calls and the clone size are those of that table, but D and trimming were determined from the DNA. The sample has approximately 41,000 clones on record, 85% to 95% of them singletons. The top ten clonotypes cover about 3.5% of the sample.

The clonotype comes from a man between 18 and 29 years old in good health and CMV-seronegative. Sequenced sample: PBMCs. The rearranged segments are TRBV7-9 and TRBJ1-2; a tentative D call is TRBD1 (5 bases match). The DNA sequence is given as TGTGCCAGCAGCCCACGGACGGGGACGATCTTGGAGGGAGGCTACACCTTC. Its protein is CASSPRTGTILEGGYTF.